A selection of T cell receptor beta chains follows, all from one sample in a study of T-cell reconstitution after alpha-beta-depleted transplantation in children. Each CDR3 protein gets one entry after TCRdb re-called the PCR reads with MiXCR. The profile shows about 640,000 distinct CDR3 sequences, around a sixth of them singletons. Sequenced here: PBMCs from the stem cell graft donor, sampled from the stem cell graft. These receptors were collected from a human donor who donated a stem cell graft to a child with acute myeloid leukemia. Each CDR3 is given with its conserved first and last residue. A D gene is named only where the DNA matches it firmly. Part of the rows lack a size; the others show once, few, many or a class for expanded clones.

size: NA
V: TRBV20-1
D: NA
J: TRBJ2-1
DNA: TGCAGTGCAGTAGGCAATGAGCAGTTCTTC
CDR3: CSAVGNEQFF

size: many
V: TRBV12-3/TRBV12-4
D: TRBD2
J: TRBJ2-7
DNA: TGTGCCAGCAGTCGACTAGCGGTAATGGACGAGCAGTACTTC
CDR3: CASSRLAVMDEQYF

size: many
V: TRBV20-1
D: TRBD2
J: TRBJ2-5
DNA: TGCAGTGCTACCAGGACTAGCGGGGGGGGACGGGAGACCCAGTACTTC
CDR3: CSATRTSGGGRETQYF

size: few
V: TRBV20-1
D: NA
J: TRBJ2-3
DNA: TGCAGTGCTAGAGATGTTGGGACCTGGGAGTATTTT
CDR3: CSARDVGTWEYF

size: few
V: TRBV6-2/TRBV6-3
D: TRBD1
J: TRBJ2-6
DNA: TGTGCCAGCAGTTCGCAGGACAGGTTTCCTGGGGCCAACGTCCTGACTTTC
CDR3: CASSSQDRFPGANVLTF

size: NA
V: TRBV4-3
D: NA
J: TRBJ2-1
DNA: TGCGCCAGCAGCCAAGAGCGGCAGGCCGGTTGGCCAGGCAATGAGCAGTTCTTC
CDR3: CASSQERQAGWPGNEQFF

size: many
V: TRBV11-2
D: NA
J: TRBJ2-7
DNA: TGTGCCAGCAGCCCAGGGGATAGACCCTACGAGCAGTACTTC
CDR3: CASSPGDRPYEQYF

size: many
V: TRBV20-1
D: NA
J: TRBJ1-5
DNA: TGCAGTACCATGGGGGTTAATCAGCCCCAGCATTTT
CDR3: CSTMGVNQPQHF

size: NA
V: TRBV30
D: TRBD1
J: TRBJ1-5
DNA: TGTGCCCGGGTGGACCGGAGGGGACAGAGCAATCAGCCCCAGCATTTT
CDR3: CARVDRRGQSNQPQHF

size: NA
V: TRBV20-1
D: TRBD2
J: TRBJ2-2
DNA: TGCAGTGCTGGGGCTCTAGCGGGGGTGGTTAACACCGGGGAGCTGTTTTTT
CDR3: CSAGALAGVVNTGELFF

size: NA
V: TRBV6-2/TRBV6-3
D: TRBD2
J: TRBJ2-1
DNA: TGTGCCAGCAGTTACAGAAAGCGGGGGGGCTCCTACAATGAGCAGTTCTTC
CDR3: CASSYRKRGGSYNEQFF

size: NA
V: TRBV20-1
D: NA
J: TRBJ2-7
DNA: TGCAGTGCTAGACCGGTGGGCAGGGGAACCTACGAGCAGTACTTC
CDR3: CSARPVGRGTYEQYF

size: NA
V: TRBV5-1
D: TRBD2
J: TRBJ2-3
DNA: TGCGCCAGCAGCTTAACTAGCGGGGGGACGCGAGTCACAGATACGCAGTATTTT
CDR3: CASSLTSGGTRVTDTQYF

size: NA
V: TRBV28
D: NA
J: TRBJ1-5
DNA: TGTGCCAGCAGTCCCTTAAGTCACCGGGATCGGAAAGGGCCCCAGCATTTT
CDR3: CASSPLSHRDRKGPQHF

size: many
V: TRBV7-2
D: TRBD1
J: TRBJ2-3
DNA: TGTGCCAGCAGCTTAGGGTCAGGGGGCAGGAATACGCAGTATTTT
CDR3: CASSLGSGGRNTQYF

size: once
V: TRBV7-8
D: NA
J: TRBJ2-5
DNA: TGTGCCAGCAGCCAGGCGATTGAAGAGACCCAGTACTTC
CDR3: CASSQAIEETQYF

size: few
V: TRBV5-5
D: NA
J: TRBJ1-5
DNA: TGTGCCAGCAGCTTGGCTTTTTTAGCGGCGGGCAATCAGCCCCAGCATTTT
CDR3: CASSLAFLAAGNQPQHF

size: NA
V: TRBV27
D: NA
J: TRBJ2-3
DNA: TGTGCCAGCGCTTTGAGGGAGGGCACAGATACGCAGTATTTT
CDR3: CASALREGTDTQYF

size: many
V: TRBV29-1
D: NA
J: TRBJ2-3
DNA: TGCAGCGTCCGGACAGCCACAGATACGCAGTATTTT
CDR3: CSVRTATDTQYF

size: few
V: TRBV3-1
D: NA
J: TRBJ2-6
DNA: TGTGCCAGCAGTTTAGGTCGGGGGCTAGACTCTGGGGCCAACGTCCTGACTTTC
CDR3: CASSLGRGLDSGANVLTF

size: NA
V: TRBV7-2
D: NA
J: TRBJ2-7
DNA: TGTGCCAGCAGCTTAGGTTGGGACCTTTCCTACGAGCAGTACTTC
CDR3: CASSLGWDLSYEQYF

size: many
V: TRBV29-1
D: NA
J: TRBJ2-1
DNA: TGCAGCGTGAACACAGAGTACAATGAGCAGTTCTTC
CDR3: CSVNTEYNEQFF

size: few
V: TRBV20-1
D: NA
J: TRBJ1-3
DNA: TGCAGTGCTCATCACAGGGATGGAAACACCATATATTTT
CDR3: CSAHHRDGNTIYF

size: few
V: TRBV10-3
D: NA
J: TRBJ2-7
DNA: TGTGCCGGAGGTCGGGGGGCCTCCTACGAGCAGTACTTC
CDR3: CAGGRGASYEQYF

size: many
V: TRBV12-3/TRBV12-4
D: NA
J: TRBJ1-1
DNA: TGTGCCAGCAGTTTACCGGGCCTGAACACTGAAGCTTTCTTT
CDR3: CASSLPGLNTEAFF

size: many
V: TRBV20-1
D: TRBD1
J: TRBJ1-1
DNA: TGCAGTGCACACAGGGGGGAGAACACTGAAGCTTTCTTT
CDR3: CSAHRGENTEAFF